These T cell receptor beta chains were read from a single sample in a study of post-analysis software for immune sequencing data. TCRdb called the PCR reads again in MiXCR, with one record for every CDR3 protein. The table records fewer than 600,000 distinct CDR3 sequences, 45% of them present only once. The sample was blood. The receptor set was obtained from a girl aged 5-17 years with multiple sclerosis. CDR3s include the opening cysteine and the closing phenylalanine or tryptophan. The D gene is left open where the match is weak. Clone size is stated in some rows and not others, as once, few, many or a class when expanded.

TRBD2,TRBV28,few,13,TRBJ2-7,CASSGLAGGEQYF,TGTGCCAGCAGCGGACTAGCGGGAGGCGAGCAGTACTTC
.,TRBV5-6,medium-sized,13,TRBJ2-7,CATREGTAYEQYF,TGTGCCACCCGGGAAGGGACGGCCTACGAGCAGTACTTC
TRBD2,TRBV11-2,.,14,TRBJ2-7,CASSLRGASYEQYF,TGTGCCAGCAGCTTGCGGGGGGCCTCCTACGAGCAGTACTTC
.,TRBV4-1,few,15,TRBJ2-1,CASSPLQGKGNEQFF,TGCGCCAGCAGCCCCCTTCAGGGTAAGGGGAATGAGCAGTTCTTC
.,TRBV20-1,.,16,TRBJ2-1,CSAEPVLFASYNEQFF,TGCAGTGCCGAACCCGTACTTTTCGCTAGCTACAATGAGCAGTTCTTC
TRBD2,TRBV10-3,few,14,TRBJ2-7,CAIRGGRASYEQYF,TGTGCCATCAGGGGCGGGAGGGCCTCCTACGAGCAGTACTTC
.,TRBV12-3/TRBV12-4,once,14,TRBJ1-5,CASSSRASNQPQHF,TGTGCCAGCAGTTCCAGGGCGAGCAATCAGCCCCAGCATTTT
TRBD2,TRBV20-1,few,14,TRBJ2-1,CSASGLAGGDEQFF,TGCAGTGCTAGCGGACTAGCGGGAGGGGATGAGCAGTTCTTC
TRBD1,TRBV5-1,few,16,TRBJ2-1,CASSLAPGQGHNEQFF,TGCGCCAGCAGCTTGGCTCCGGGACAGGGGCACAATGAGCAGTTCTTC
.,TRBV4-1,.,14,TRBJ1-2,CASSQAGADYGYTF,TGCGCCAGCAGCCAAGCAGGGGCTGACTATGGCTACACCTTC
TRBD1,TRBV6-2/TRBV6-3,few,13,TRBJ1-1,CATQGQVNTEAFF,TGTGCCACCCAGGGACAGGTGAACACTGAAGCTTTCTTT
TRBD1,TRBV4-2,.,15,TRBJ1-4,CASSRETGVNEKLFF,TGTGCCAGCAGCCGCGAAACAGGGGTGAATGAAAAACTGTTTTTT
TRBD2,TRBV5-1,.,16,TRBJ2-7,CASSKGLAGGSYEQYF,TGCGCCAGCAGTAAAGGACTAGCGGGAGGGTCCTACGAGCAGTACTTC
.,TRBV6-6,few,15,TRBJ2-1,CASSSGLGSYNEQFF,TGTGCCAGCAGTTCCGGACTGGGCTCCTACAATGAGCAGTTCTTC
TRBD2,TRBV7-3,once,15,TRBJ2-1,CASSWERETHNEQFF,TGTGCCAGCAGCTGGGAGCGGGAAACCCACAATGAGCAGTTCTTC
.,TRBV9,.,13,TRBJ1-1,CAGSVGGLTEAFF,TGTGCCGGCAGCGTAGGGGGGTTAACTGAAGCTTTCTTT
TRBD1,TRBV6-5,.,15,TRBJ2-1,CASKRGRGLSNEQFF,TGTGCCAGCAAGCGAGGCAGGGGGCTTTCCAATGAGCAGTTCTTC
.,TRBV20-1,.,13,TRBJ2-4,CSASPPAKNIQYF,TGCAGTGCTAGCCCCCCAGCCAAAAACATTCAGTACTTC
.,TRBV5-1,few,15,TRBJ2-3,CASSLDSPSTDTQYF,TGCGCCAGCAGCTTGGACAGTCCCAGCACAGATACGCAGTATTTT
.,TRBV7-3,.,16,TRBJ2-5,CASSLRGGGLQETQYF,TGTGCCAGCAGCTTAAGGGGGGGCGGACTTCAAGAGACCCAGTACTTC
TRBD1,TRBV5-1,.,13,TRBJ2-7,CASSVQTGAEQYF,TGCGCCAGCAGCGTACAGACAGGGGCCGAGCAGTACTTC
TRBD2,TRBV29-1,few,18,TRBJ2-1,CSADDPGLATAAYNEQFF,TGCAGCGCGGACGATCCGGGACTAGCTACGGCGGCCTACAATGAGCAGTTCTTC
TRBD2,TRBV28,few,12,TRBJ2-5,CASSGTRGTQYF,TGTGCCAGCAGTGGGACTAGGGGGACCCAGTACTTC
.,TRBV11-2,.,15,TRBJ2-1,CASSLDLSMGNEQFF,TGTGCCAGCAGCTTAGATCTGTCGATGGGGAATGAGCAGTTCTTC
TRBD2,TRBV20-1,.,15,TRBJ2-7,CSARDASGRTYEQYF,TGCAGTGCTAGAGATGCTAGCGGGCGCACCTACGAGCAGTACTTC